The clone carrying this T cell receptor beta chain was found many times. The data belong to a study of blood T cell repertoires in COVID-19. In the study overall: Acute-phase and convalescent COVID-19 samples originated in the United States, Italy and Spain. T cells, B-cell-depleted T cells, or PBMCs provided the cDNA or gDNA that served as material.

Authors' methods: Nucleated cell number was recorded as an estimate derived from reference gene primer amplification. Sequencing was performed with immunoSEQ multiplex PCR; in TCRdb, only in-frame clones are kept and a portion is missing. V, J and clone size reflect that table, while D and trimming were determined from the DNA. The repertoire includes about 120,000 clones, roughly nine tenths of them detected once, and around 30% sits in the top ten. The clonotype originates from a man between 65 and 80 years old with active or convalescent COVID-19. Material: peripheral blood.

CDR3 sequence reads: CAISWTGRADTQYF. CDR3 in DNA: TGTGCCATCAGTTGGACAGGGAGGGCAGATACGCAGTATTTT. This sequence joins TRBV10-3 and TRBJ2-3; D might be TRBD1 (8 bases). Germline V gene lookup returns CDR1 ENHRY and CDR2 SYGVKD. The CDR3 covers 14 residues. Between the trimmed V and J ends, which lost 5 bases and 4 bases, there was a span of 13 bases.